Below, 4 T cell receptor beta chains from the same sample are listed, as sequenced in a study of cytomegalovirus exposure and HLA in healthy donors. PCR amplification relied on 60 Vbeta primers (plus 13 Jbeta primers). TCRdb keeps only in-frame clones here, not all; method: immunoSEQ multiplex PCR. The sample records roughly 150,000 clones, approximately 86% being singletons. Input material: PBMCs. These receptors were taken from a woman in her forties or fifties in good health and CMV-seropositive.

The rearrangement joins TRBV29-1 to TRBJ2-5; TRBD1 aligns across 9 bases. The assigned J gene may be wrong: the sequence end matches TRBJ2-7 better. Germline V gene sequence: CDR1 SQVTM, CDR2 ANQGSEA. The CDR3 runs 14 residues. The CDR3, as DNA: TGCAGCGTGGGTGGGACAGGGCATTCGTACGAGCAGTACTTC. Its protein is CSVGGTGHSYEQYF.

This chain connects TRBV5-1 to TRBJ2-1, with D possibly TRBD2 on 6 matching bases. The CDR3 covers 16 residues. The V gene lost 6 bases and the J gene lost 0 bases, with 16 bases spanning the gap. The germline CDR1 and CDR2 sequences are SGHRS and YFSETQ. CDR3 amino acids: CASTQGATSSYNEQFF. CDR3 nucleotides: TGCGCCAGCACCCAAGGGGCGACTAGCTCCTACAATGAGCAGTTCTTC.

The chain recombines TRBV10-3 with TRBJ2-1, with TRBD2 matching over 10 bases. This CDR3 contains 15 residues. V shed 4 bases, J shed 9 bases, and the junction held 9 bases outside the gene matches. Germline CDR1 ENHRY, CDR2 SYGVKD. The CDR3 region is CAISGGSGGPGEQFF. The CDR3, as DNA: TGTGCCATCAGTGGGGGTAGCGGGGGGCCAGGTGAGCAGTTCTTC.

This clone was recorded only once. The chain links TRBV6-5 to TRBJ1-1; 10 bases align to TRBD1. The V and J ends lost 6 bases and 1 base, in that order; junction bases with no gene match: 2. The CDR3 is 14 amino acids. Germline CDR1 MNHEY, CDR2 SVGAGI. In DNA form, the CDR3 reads TGTGCCAGCAGCCGGACAGGGGGGAACACTGAAGCTTTCTTT. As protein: CASSRTGGNTEAFF.